These T cell receptor beta chains were read from a single sample in a study of spatial heterogeneity in lung cancer. MiXCR, run by TCRdb on the 5' RACE reads, gives a single entry per CDR3 protein. Among tens of thousands of distinct CDR3 sequences listed, just under 20% were seen once. The sequenced sample was PBMCs, obtained at follow-up. The receptors stem from a male donor with early-stage non-small cell lung cancer. CDR3s include the opening cysteine and the closing phenylalanine or tryptophan. A D gene is named only where the DNA matches it firmly. Rows give clone size only sometimes, using once, few, many, or a class for an expanded clone.

CDR3nt,CDR3aa,d_gene,abundance,j_gene,v_gene
TGTGCCAGCAGTGTGCCAGACACTGAAGCTTTCTTT,CASSVPDTEAFF,.,few,TRBJ1-1,TRBV6-1
TGCGCCAGCAGCTTGGACCCAGCTGGGGGCTACACCTTC,CASSLDPAGGYTF,.,few,TRBJ1-2,TRBV5-1
TGCAGCGCAGGGAGGGTCACCGGGGAGCTGTTTTTT,CSAGRVTGELFF,TRBD2,.,TRBJ2-2,TRBV29-1
TGTGCCAGCAGTTACGACAGGGGCGGTCAGCCCCAGCATTTT,CASSYDRGGQPQHF,TRBD1,.,TRBJ1-5,TRBV6-2/TRBV6-3
TGCGCCAGCAGCACCCTGGACAGGGGGAGAGATACGCAGTATTTT,CASSTLDRGRDTQYF,TRBD1,many,TRBJ2-3,TRBV5-1
TGTGCCAGCAGCGTAACAGGGGTGAGTGGGCAGTATTTT,CASSVTGVSGQYF,TRBD1,few,TRBJ2-3,TRBV5-5
TGTGCCAGCAGCAGGTGGAAAACAGGGGAATTTGGCGAGCAGTACTTC,CASSRWKTGEFGEQYF,TRBD1,.,TRBJ2-7,TRBV7-9
TGTGCCAGCAGCGTAGACGGCCAGCGGGAGACCCAGTACTTC,CASSVDGQRETQYF,.,many,TRBJ2-5,TRBV9
TGTGCCAGCAGCTTAGGACAGCCGAACACTGAAGCTTTCTTT,CASSLGQPNTEAFF,.,.,TRBJ1-1,TRBV7-2
TGTGCCAGTAGTATACCGACGGGCGGGACCCAGTACTTC,CASSIPTGGTQYF,.,few,TRBJ2-5,TRBV19
TGTGCCAGCGGGACTATAGGAGGCTACACCTTC,CASGTIGGYTF,.,many,TRBJ1-2,TRBV19
TGTGCCACCAGCAGAGATCTCCGGCAGCCGGAGGGAAACACCATATATTTT,CATSRDLRQPEGNTIYF,.,.,TRBJ1-3,TRBV15
TGTGCCAGCAGTGGGACAGTTCACTATGGCTACACCTTC,CASSGTVHYGYTF,TRBD1,few,TRBJ1-2,TRBV12-3/TRBV12-4
TGCGCCAGCAGCTTGAAGTACGGGGAGCATGGCTACACCTTC,CASSLKYGEHGYTF,.,.,TRBJ1-2,TRBV5-1
TGTGCCAGCAGTTTAGGAGTGGGAATTCAGCCCCAGCATTTT,CASSLGVGIQPQHF,.,few,TRBJ1-5,TRBV27
TGTGCCAGCAGCTTCACAGGGGGCGACGCTTTCTTT,CASSFTGGDAFF,TRBD1,few,TRBJ1-1,TRBV7-9
TGTGCCAGCAGTCCCTTCCTGGACAGGGCCTACCCCGAGCAGTACTTC,CASSPFLDRAYPEQYF,TRBD1,.,TRBJ2-7,TRBV6-2/TRBV6-3
TGTGCCAGCAGTGAAGCGCTAACGGGCCCAGGGTATAGGAACTATGGCTACACCTTC,CASSEALTGPGYRNYGYTF,.,many,TRBJ1-2,TRBV6-1
TGTGCCAGCAGCCAAAGGGGTTTGGCAGCTTTCTTT,CASSQRGLAAFF,.,.,TRBJ1-1,TRBV3-1
TGCAGTGCTAGATTTAGGGGCACCGGGGAGCTGTTTTTT,CSARFRGTGELFF,.,.,TRBJ2-2,TRBV20-1
TGTGCCAGCTTTCCGGACACCGCCTACAATGAGCAGTTCTTC,CASFPDTAYNEQFF,.,few,TRBJ2-1,TRBV18
TGTGCCATCAGTGACACCATGAACACTGAAGCTTTCTTT,CAISDTMNTEAFF,.,few,TRBJ1-1,TRBV10-3
TGCAGCGTTGACGGGTTCGAGGGAGGGAAGGGGACCCAGTACTTC,CSVDGFEGGKGTQYF,TRBD2,few,TRBJ2-5,TRBV29-1
TGTGCCAGTAGTATGAGGGGTAGGGACTCGGAGACCCAGTACTTC,CASSMRGRDSETQYF,.,.,TRBJ2-5,TRBV19
TGCGCCAGCAGCTTGGGACAGGGCACCTACAATGAGCAGTTCTTC,CASSLGQGTYNEQFF,TRBD1,.,TRBJ2-1,TRBV5-1
TGTGCCAGCACCGTGGGATCCGGGGAGCTGTTTTTT,CASTVGSGELFF,.,few,TRBJ2-2,TRBV2
TGCGCCAGCAGCTTGTCGACAGCACAAGAGACCCAGTACTTC,CASSLSTAQETQYF,.,few,TRBJ2-5,TRBV5-1
TGTGCCAGCAGTCAACCGACAGGGGACGATCAGCCCCAGCATTTT,CASSQPTGDDQPQHF,TRBD1,.,TRBJ1-5,TRBV6-6
TGCAGTGCTAGGCCCGGGACAGGGAAAGAGACCCAGTACTTC,CSARPGTGKETQYF,TRBD1,.,TRBJ2-5,TRBV20-1
TGCAGTGCCCCGGACAGGGGGAACTATGGCTACACCTTC,CSAPDRGNYGYTF,TRBD1,.,TRBJ1-2,TRBV20-1
TGCAGTGCTAGAGAGAGGGGGAGGGCGGGTAATGAGCAGTTCTTC,CSARERGRAGNEQFF,.,.,TRBJ2-1,TRBV20-1
TGTGCCAGCAGTTTCGGGGTGAGCGGGCTCTCCTACGAGCAGTACTTC,CASSFGVSGLSYEQYF,.,.,TRBJ2-7,TRBV3-1
TGTGCCAGCAGCGGCCCGAAGGGATACAATGAGCAGTTCTTC,CASSGPKGYNEQFF,.,.,TRBJ2-1,TRBV5-4
TGTGCCAGCAGCTACGACAGGGGGAGCACTGAAGCTTTCTTT,CASSYDRGSTEAFF,TRBD1,.,TRBJ1-1,TRBV7-2
TGCGCCAGCAGCCAAGTTCAAAATGCGAACGGCTACACCTTC,CASSQVQNANGYTF,.,few,TRBJ1-2,TRBV4-1
TGTGCCAGCAGCCCGAAACAGGCGATAAGACTGGAAAACATTCAGTACTTC,CASSPKQAIRLENIQYF,.,few,TRBJ2-4,TRBV11-2
TGCGCCAGCACTCAGGCATTCGCCGGGGCCAACGTCCTGACTTTC,CASTQAFAGANVLTF,.,many,TRBJ2-6,TRBV10-2
TGTGCCAGCAGCTCCCGTTCCCGGGACAGGGGCAGGGGCGCGGTGCAGTACTTC,CASSSRSRDRGRGAVQYF,TRBD1,many,TRBJ2-7,TRBV6-5
TGTGCCAGTACCAATACGGGACAGGGGGTTGGCGATGAGCAGTTCTTC,CASTNTGQGVGDEQFF,TRBD1,.,TRBJ2-1,TRBV19
TGTGCCAGCTCACCGGGGACAGAAGAGACCCAGTACTTC,CASSPGTEETQYF,TRBD1,.,TRBJ2-5,TRBV18
TGTGCCATCGCTGCCGAAGGCTCCTACAATGAGCAGTTCTTC,CAIAAEGSYNEQFF,.,.,TRBJ2-1,TRBV10-3
TGTGCCACCAGTGATGCAGCCGGGACTAGCGGATACAATGAGCAGTTCTTC,CATSDAAGTSGYNEQFF,TRBD2,.,TRBJ2-1,TRBV24-1
TGTGCCAGTAGTAAAGACAGGAGCTCCTACAATGAGCAGTTCTTC,CASSKDRSSYNEQFF,.,few,TRBJ2-1,TRBV19